This is a list of T cell receptor beta chains from one sample in a study of Ad26.COV2.S vaccination and SARS-CoV-2 variants. Data came from immunoSEQ multiplex PCR; TCRdb stores just in-frame clones and leaves some out. The table includes 350,000 to 450,000 clones, about 90% detected once. The sequencing here drew on peripheral blood, taken after recovery from COVID-19. The receptors here all came from a human donor who had recovered from COVID-19. Both conserved end residues are part of each CDR3. The order of the fields is clone size, J gene, V gene, D gene, CDR3 DNA, CDR3 protein. The D gene is left open where the match is weak. Clone size is not always given. Where it is, it says once, few, many or a class for expanded clones.

once TRBJ1-4 TRBV2 NA TGTGCCAGCGGAGGGGTAACTAATGAAAAACTGTTTTTT CASGGVTNEKLFF
once TRBJ1-1 TRBV10-1 TRBD1 TGCGCCAGCAGGGGACAGGGGAACACTGAAGCTTTCTTT CASRGQGNTEAFF
NA TRBJ2-2 TRBV5-1 NA TGCGCCAGCAGCTTGACCAAGAACACCGGGGAGCTGTTTTTT CASSLTKNTGELFF
NA TRBJ2-3 TRBV10-3 TRBD2 TGTGCCACCGGGACTAGCGGGGAATTAGATACGCAGTATTTT CATGTSGELDTQYF
NA TRBJ2-3 TRBV19 TRBD2 TGTGCCAGTACCCCGACTAGCGTTTCGGATACGCAGTATTTT CASTPTSVSDTQYF
NA TRBJ2-7 TRBV4-2 NA TGTGCCAGCAGCCCCGGGGCTTTACTGGGCTACGAGCAGTACTTC CASSPGALLGYEQYF
once TRBJ2-7 TRBV6-5 NA TGTGCCAGCCGGGATCAAGGGGCGATCGAGCAGTACTTC CASRDQGAIEQYF
NA TRBJ1-1 TRBV6-4 NA TGTGCCAGCAGTGTTGTGTGGGGGACCACTGAAGCTTTCTTT CASSVVWGTTEAFF
NA TRBJ1-6 TRBV10-1 TRBD1 TGCGCCAGCAGTGAAGGGACAGGGTATTCACCCCTCCACTTT CASSEGTGYSPLHF
NA TRBJ1-4 TRBV5-1 NA TGCGCCAGCAGCTTTTCTGCAACTAATGAAAAACTGTTTTTT CASSFSATNEKLFF
NA TRBJ1-2 TRBV7-8 TRBD1 TGTGCCAGCAGCTTATCGGGACAGGGGGGGGCTTATGGCTACACCTTC CASSLSGQGGAYGYTF
NA TRBJ1-1 TRBV19 TRBD1 TGTGCCAGTAGTATTGGGACAGGGCACATGAACACTGAAGCTTTCTTT CASSIGTGHMNTEAFF
NA TRBJ2-7 TRBV7-2 TRBD2 TGTGCCAGCAGCTTACGGGGGGGCGGGAGCTCCTACGAGCAGTACTTC CASSLRGGGSSYEQYF
once TRBJ1-4 TRBV7-9 NA TGTGCCAGCAATGAGGCAAGCGCAACTAATGAAAAACTGTTTTTT CASNEASATNEKLFF
NA TRBJ1-6 TRBV7-9 NA TGTGCCAGCAGCTCGGGAGGGGCTTCACCCCTCCACTTT CASSSGGASPLHF
NA TRBJ2-5 TRBV5-1 TRBD2 TGCGCCAGCAGCTCTACTAGCGGGGCGGGATATTGGGAGACCCAGTACTTC CASSSTSGAGYWETQYF
NA TRBJ1-2 TRBV7-2 NA TGTGCCAGCAGACGAGACTATGGCTACACCTTC CASRRDYGYTF
many TRBJ2-2 TRBV6-5 NA TGTGCCAGCAGTTACGCGGAGTCCGGGGAGCTGTTTTTT CASSYAESGELFF
once TRBJ2-1 TRBV10-3 TRBD2 TGTGCCATCAGTGAGGGGCTAGCGGGGGCTCCCGGGTACAATGAGCAGTTCTTC CAISEGLAGAPGYNEQFF
NA TRBJ1-6 TRBV5-4 NA TGTGCCAGCAGCTTGGCTGGGGGCTATAATTCACCCCTCCACTTT CASSLAGGYNSPLHF
NA TRBJ1-1 TRBV11-1 TRBD1 TGTGCCAGCAGGAGGACAGGGAGTCTGGGGTTTGAAGCTTTCTTT CASRRTGSLGFEAFF
NA TRBJ1-1 TRBV27 NA TGTGCCAGCAGTTTACAGGTGAACACTGAAGCTTTCTTT CASSLQVNTEAFF
once TRBJ1-1 TRBV2 NA TGTGCCAGCGCAGACAGGTGGACTGAAGCTTTCTTT CASADRWTEAFF
NA TRBJ2-3 TRBV7-2 NA TGTGCCAGCAGCATCGGACTTAGCACAGATACGCAGTATTTT CASSIGLSTDTQYF
NA TRBJ2-1 TRBV7-2 TRBD2 TGTGCCAGCGGACGGACTAGCAGCTACAATGAGCAGTTCTTC CASGRTSSYNEQFF
NA TRBJ1-1 TRBV12-3/TRBV12-4 NA TGTGCCAGCAGGCTTGGGGGTAACACTGAAGCTTTCTTT CASRLGGNTEAFF
few TRBJ1-2 TRBV10-1 TRBD1 TGCGCCAGCAGCTACGGTGGGACAGGGGGTGGCTACACCTTC CASSYGGTGGGYTF
NA TRBJ2-3 TRBV6-5 TRBD2 TGTGCCAGCAGTTACATCGGGGGGGATGTAGATACGCAGTATTTT CASSYIGGDVDTQYF
NA TRBJ1-3 TRBV18 NA TGTGCCAGCTCACCGTTGCCCGGGGGGAGCTCTGGAAACACCATATATTTT CASSPLPGGSSGNTIYF
once TRBJ1-6 TRBV7-8 NA TGTGCCAGCAGCTTAGGGAGGGCCAATTCACCCCTCCACTTT CASSLGRANSPLHF
NA TRBJ2-3 TRBV7-2 TRBD1 TGTGCCAGCAGCTTGGGACAGGGGTTCGCAGATACGCAGTATTTT CASSLGQGFADTQYF
NA TRBJ2-2 TRBV19 TRBD1 TGTGCCAGTAGTATGCTCCGACAGGGGGGCTTAACCGGGGAGCTGTTTTTT CASSMLRQGGLTGELFF
NA TRBJ2-2 TRBV27 NA TGTGCCAGCAGTTTATCGGGACACAGCACCGGGGAGCTGTTTTTT CASSLSGHSTGELFF
NA TRBJ1-1 TRBV6-5 NA TGTGCCAGCAGAATAGTCAACACTGAAGCTTTCTTT CASRIVNTEAFF
NA TRBJ2-1 TRBV7-9 NA TGTGCCAGCAGACAGACAGGTGATGTATTCCAGTCCTACAATGAGCAGTTCTTC CASRQTGDVFQSYNEQFF
NA TRBJ2-3 TRBV10-3 TRBD2 TGTGCCATCAGTGAGACCAGGACTAGCGGGAGCACAGATACGCAGTATTTT CAISETRTSGSTDTQYF
NA TRBJ1-5 TRBV6-4 NA TGTGCCAGCAGTTACGACAGGAATCAGCCCCAGCATTTT CASSYDRNQPQHF
NA TRBJ2-1 TRBV6-5 NA TGTGCCAGCAGCCGACTGGGCCACAATGAGCAGTTCTTC CASSRLGHNEQFF
NA TRBJ2-3 TRBV13 NA TGTGCCAGCAGCTCCCGGGGCAGCACAGATACGCAGTATTTT CASSSRGSTDTQYF
NA TRBJ2-3 TRBV7-9 TRBD2 TGTGCCAGCAGCTTGTCTAAGCGGGGGAGCATAGATACGCAGTATTTT CASSLSKRGSIDTQYF
NA TRBJ1-6 TRBV2 NA TGTGCCAGCAGTGAAGGACAGTCCAGGGGTAGGCCCCTCCACTTT CASSEGQSRGRPLHF
NA TRBJ2-7 TRBV28 TRBD1 TGTGCCAGCAGTATACGGGACAGAGCCTACGAGCAGTACTTC CASSIRDRAYEQYF
NA TRBJ1-5 TRBV4-1 NA TGCGCCAGCAGCCTGAGGACAGAAGAGATCGAGTCCCAGCATTTT CASSLRTEEIESQHF
few TRBJ1-1 TRBV7-6 TRBD1 TGTGCCAGCAGCTTAATTAGGGGACAGGGAAGTGAAGCTTTCTTT CASSLIRGQGSEAFF
NA TRBJ2-7 TRBV9 TRBD1 TGTGCCAGCAGCGCTGACAGGGGGGACTACGAGCAGTACTTC CASSADRGDYEQYF
NA TRBJ2-1 TRBV5-1 NA TGCGCCAGCAGGCACAATGAGCAGTTCTTC CASRHNEQFF
NA TRBJ2-1 TRBV29-1 NA TGCAGCGCCTCAGGGGCTAGCGGCAAGAACAATGAGCAGTTCTTC CSASGASGKNNEQFF
NA TRBJ2-7 TRBV12-2 NA TGTGCAAGTCGCCGATCCCCTTCTAAGCGGGGGGATTACGAGCAGTACTTC CASRRSPSKRGDYEQYF